What follows is one TCR beta chain and its context. Germline and junction disagree at one end, which may indicate a read error. The data are from a study of blood T cell repertoires in COVID-19. Generated by immunoSEQ multiplex PCR, the TCRdb table keeps only in-frame clones and is missing some. The sample gives approximately 200,000 clones, approximately 84% of which show up once; about 6.9% is in the top ten. Germline V gene data show CDR1 as SGHRS and CDR2 as YFSETQ. The CDR3 consists of 15 residues. This rearrangement joins TRBV5-1 to TRBJ2-2; no clear D gene. The sample taken for sequencing was peripheral blood. The receptor was isolated from a human donor with acute or convalescent COVID-19. The donor label of this sample is uncertain. The CDR3 region is CASSLEVFNSGELFF. The CDR3 DNA sequence: TGCGCCAGCAGCTTGGAGGTCTTTAACAGCGGGGAGCTGTTTTTT.